This T cell receptor (beta chain) was identified in a study of vaccination effects on CD4 cells after COVID-19. Whole-study results and caveats: Vaccine- and infection-induced clones showed marked clonal contraction late following vaccination. Early post-infection timepoints were absent, and convalescent patients were few.

Expansion of antigen-specific CD4+ T cells with viral peptide pools was carried out by the ViraFEST assay before sequencing. When around ten days of culture had elapsed, CD4+ T cells were isolated. By PCR, the person was confirmed to have had SARS-CoV-2 infection between March and December 2020. The repertoire was sequenced with immunoSEQ multiplex PCR; TCRdb's copy has only in-frame clones and lacks some. The sample includes tens of thousands of clones, around 82% of them seen just once. Trimming pared 2 bases from V and 3 bases from J, leaving 7 bases between. The CDR3 totals 13 residues. Per germline, CDR1 SGHTA and CDR2 FQGTGA. Worth noting for this clone: Its antigen is as yet unknown.

The sequence came from a human donor who had a prior SARS-CoV-2 infection. V and J are TRBV7-3 and TRBJ2-5, with unresolved D. The sequencing used CD4+ T cells from PBMCs cultured with HIV peptides, collected before COVID-19 vaccination. Specified subset: HIV-1 Nef peptide pool negative control/reference culture. CDR3 sequence reads: CASSLETEETQYF. For the CDR3, the DNA is TGTGCCAGCAGCTTAGAAACAGAAGAGACCCAGTACTTC.